The clone carrying this T cell receptor beta chain appeared a single time. This specimen belongs to a study of blood T cell repertoires in COVID-19. Clones were read by immunoSEQ multiplex PCR, and TCRdb kept only the in-frame ones, dropping some. This table holds around 250,000 clones, around 85% found once. Germline lookup yields CDR1 MDHEN and CDR2 SYDVKM. The V segment lost 3 bases and the J segment 3 bases; nucleotides outside the gene matches: 7. There are 17 residues in the CDR3. The sequenced sample consisted of peripheral blood. The sequence was collected from a man between 60 and 70 years old with acute or convalescent COVID-19. V usage is TRBV28 and J usage is TRBJ1-4, with 10 positions matching TRBD1. DNA for the CDR3: TGTGCCAGCAGTTTCTTCCCGGGACAGGGGTCTAATGAAAAACTGTTTTTT. Translating it yields CASSFFPGQGSNEKLFF.